This TCR beta chain was sequenced during a study of T cells after yellow fever vaccination (dated by TCRdb to between 2019 and 2020). About the study as a whole: The SMART-Seq v4 Ultra Low Input RNA kit was used to prepare libraries from fractions with low cell numbers. Blood was drawn at multiple timepoints before and after primary and secondary immunization, with bulk PBMC replicates and cell subsets isolated. To follow T-cell clones before and after both primary and booster YFV17D yellow fever vaccination, bulk TCR alpha and beta repertoires underwent longitudinal sequencing. Two healthy male donors made up the cohort, one aged 18 to 29 years and the other aged 30 to 39 years.

What the study reported, not specific to this receptor: FACS-sorted repertoires could contain abundant contaminating clonotypes from the bulk population, so computational filtering was required. Most clones expanded after primary vaccination were re-detected after the booster (around 96% of CD4 and approximately 89% of CD8), suggesting broad memory maintenance. The secondary T-cell response was found to be weaker but faster than the primary response, with a peak reached on day 5 rather than on day 15. A small fraction of clonotypes appeared in both the CD4 and CD8 compartments, likely as a result of convergent recombination. Only a couple of donors were included in the study, so the extent to which the findings can be generalized is limited.

This clonotype was detected ten times or more. Its recognized antigen is unknown. No per-base quality is available; no much larger clone lies one base away. The sequencer listed for this sample is Illumina NovaSeq 6000. Synthesis of TCR cDNA relied on 5'RACE template switching, a step that introduced a universal primer site along with unique molecular identifiers. Priming for cDNA synthesis came from both the TCR alpha and TCR beta constant segments. Libraries were amplified in two PCR steps, with sample barcodes and sequencing adapters added in the second step. Sequencing of the libraries was done on either Illumina HiSeq 2500 (2x100 bp) or NovaSeq (2x150 bp). The authors' pipeline ran thus. Reads were demultiplexed and collapsed into UMI consensus sequences with MIGEC, and V(D)J alignment was performed with MiXCR. Clonotypes responding to the vaccine were identified with edgeR on replicate PBMC samples, with the criteria of FDR below 0.01 and a log2 fold change above 5 up to day 15. Bulk clonotypes were assigned CD4 or CD8 identity according to which sequenced CD4 or CD8 repertoire held them at higher abundance. TCRdb reprocessing: public reads trimmed at Q25 with fastp, clones called with MiXCR, in-frame beta chains kept. Each record represents a unique CDR3 protein, reported with the most common genes and DNA among its rows. The V and J calls here are based on TCRdb, not the publication. The sample table contains 250,000 to 300,000 distinct CDR3 sequences; only one count was recorded for about 5.2% of them. The ten largest clones represent around 3.5% of the sample.

The treatment or condition label of this sample denotes: live attenuated yellow fever vaccine strain. A standard Ficoll-Paque protocol was used to isolate PBMCs from peripheral blood. Dynabeads CD4 and CD8 positive selection kits were used to isolate the CD4 and CD8 T-cell fractions. TriZol was used to extract RNA from bulk PBMCs, CD4 and CD8 fractions, and dextramer-positive and dextramer-negative fractions. This receptor was taken from a man between 18 and 29 years old who received the YFV17D yellow fever vaccine. The material sequenced was CD4+ T cells sorted from PBMCs, taken on the day of the yellow fever booster vaccination.

The CDR3 protein sequence reads: CASSQVGGTGELFF. The bases are TGCGCCAGCAGCCAAGTGGGGGGCACCGGGGAGCTGTTTTTT. Recombination joined TRBV4-1 with TRBJ2-2; a tentative D match to TRBD2 spans 6 bases. The trim is 1 base for V and 4 bases for J, with a gap of 7 bases between the germline ends. Looking up the germline V gene yields CDR1 MGHRA and CDR2 YSYEKL. The CDR3 numbers 14 residues from cysteine through phenylalanine. The sequence is cut down to CDR3 DNA, 42 bases in frame from base 1.